The 32 T cell receptor beta chains listed next were all sequenced from one sample in a study of blood T cell repertoires in COVID-19. Profiling relied on immunoSEQ multiplex PCR, and the TCRdb table lists in-frame clones only, not all of them. The top ten clones hold over 13% of a sample with 150,000 to 200,000 clones, around four fifths of them seen once. The sequencing input was peripheral blood. The receptors were gathered from a young man with active or convalescent COVID-19.

The chain recombines TRBV7-9 with TRBJ1-2; 7 bases line up with TRBD1. Germline V gene data show CDR1 as SEHNR and CDR2 as FQNEAQ (reference sequence). CDR3 length: 13 amino acids. Trimming removed 5 bases from V and 6 bases from J; junction bases left unmatched: 6. CDR3 region: CASSQTGFHGYTF. CDR3 DNA sequence: TGTGCCAGCAGCCAGACAGGGTTTCATGGCTACACCTTC. Variable domain in full (rest from reference TRBV7-9 and TRBJ1-2): DTGVSQNPRHKITKRGQNVTFRCDPISEHNRLYWYRQTLGQGPEFLTYFQNEAQLEKSRLLSDRFSAERPKGSFSTLEIQRTEQGDSAMYLCASSQTGFHGYTFGSGTRLTVV.

V gene TRBV30 combines with J gene TRBJ1-1; D uncertain. The germline CDR1 and CDR2 sequences are GTSNPN and SVGIG (reference sequence). The V end lost 0 bases, the J end lost 3 bases, and 8 bases lay between the germline ends. The CDR3 is made up of 13 amino acids. The chain's CDR3 is CAWSVTVDTEAFF. DNA for the CDR3: TGTGCCTGGAGTGTAACGGTCGACACTGAAGCTTTCTTT.

The V and J genes are TRBV9 and TRBJ1-2; 12 bases are shared with TRBD1. Per the germline V gene, CDR1 is SGDLS and CDR2 is YYNGEE. The length of the CDR3 is 14 residues. The trim removed 3 bases at V and 8 bases at J, leaving 5 bases unmatched. The CDR3 is CASSGDRGPKGYTF. Here the CDR3 DNA reads TGTGCCAGCAGCGGGGACAGGGGGCCGAAGGGCTACACCTTC.

This chain links TRBV28 with TRBJ2-2, with 9 bases that match TRBD1. The CDR3 is 17 residues long. From germline, CDR1 is MDHEN and CDR2 SYDVKM. V dropped 4 bases and J dropped 3; count of bases not matched to a gene: 9. CDR3 residues: CASSSPGQGSDTGELFF. CDR3 nucleotide sequence: TGTGCCAGCAGTTCCCCCGGACAGGGGTCCGACACCGGGGAGCTGTTTTTT.

The gene calls are TRBV5-1 and TRBJ2-2; D unclear. The CDR3 spans 16 residues. Germline CDR1 is SGHRS and CDR2 is YFSETQ. V was trimmed by 2 bases and J by 0 bases, leaving 11 bases between them. CDR3 loop: CASSFKSEANTGELFF. CDR3 in DNA: TGCGCCAGCAGCTTTAAGTCCGAGGCGAACACCGGGGAGCTGTTTTTT.

This clone turned up a few times. The chain is built from TRBV10-1 and TRBJ1-1; possibly TRBD1 for D (5 bases). Trimming stripped 2 bases from V and 4 bases from J, with 8 bases between. The germline gives CDR1 WNHNN, CDR2 SYGVQD (reference sequence). The CDR3 is made up of 13 amino acids. CDR3 loop: CASSESRATEAFF. CDR3 DNA: TGCGCCAGCAGTGAGAGCAGGGCCACTGAAGCTTTCTTT.

Remarks on this clone: In the same sample, other DNA sequences code for this CDR3. The CDR3 is CASSYQGQPNSPLHF. CDR3 DNA sequence: TGTGCCAGCAGTTACCAGGGACAGCCCAATTCACCCCTCCACTTT. The V gene is TRBV6-2 or TRBV6-3, the J gene TRBJ1-6, with 7 bases that match TRBD1. There are 15 residues in the CDR3. The J segment lost 7 bases and the V segment lost 2 bases, leaving 5 bases of the junction unmatched. Germline V CDR1 and CDR2: MNHEY, SVGEGT.

V and J are TRBV5-1 and TRBJ1-1; 11 bases fit TRBD1. CDR3 length: 15 amino acids. The germline CDR1 and CDR2 sequences are SGHRS and YFSETQ. The junction had 3 bases not matched to a gene; V was cut back by 4 bases and J by 1 base. CDR3 sequence reads: CASSRTGGGNTEAFF. The CDR3 region has the DNA TGCGCCAGCAGCCGGACAGGGGGCGGGAACACTGAAGCTTTCTTT.

The chain uses TRBV27 and TRBJ1-4; D possibly corresponds to TRBD1 (5 bases). The CDR3 is 15 residues long. CDR1 and CDR2 (germline): MNHEY, SMNVEV (reference sequence). Trimming took 0 bases from V and 4 from J, leaving 9 bases between them. The CDR3 reads CASSLSVGGNEKLFF. In DNA, the CDR3 is TGTGCCAGCAGTTTATCGGTGGGGGGTAATGAAAAACTGTTTTTT.

CDR3 residues: CASSLAQPGQEAFF. In nucleotides, the CDR3 is TGTGCCAGCAGCTTAGCTCAACCGGGACAGGAAGCTTTCTTT. The V call is TRBV7-9, the J call TRBJ1-1; TRBD1 matches 7 bases. The V segment lost 0 bases and the J segment 8 bases; nucleotides outside the gene matches: 6. This CDR3 contains 14 residues. Germline V CDR1 and CDR2: SEHNR, FQNEAQ (reference sequence).

This clone was picked up a small number of times. J is TRBJ1-3 and V is TRBV5-4; 7 bases fit TRBD1. The CDR3 is 14 residues long. V gave up 4 bases and J gave up 3 bases; unmatched junction bases: 4. Germline V gene sequence: CDR1 SGHNT, CDR2 YYREEE (reference sequence). Written as DNA, the CDR3 is TGTGCCAGCAGCCAAGGGGGCCGTGGAAACACCATATATTTT. Amino acids: CASSQGGRGNTIYF.

The rearrangement uses TRBV27 and TRBJ2-3, with 15 bases aligning to TRBD2. The CDR3 consists of 17 residues. V lost 2 bases to trimming and J lost 4 bases; unmatched junction nucleotides: 4. From germline, CDR1 is MNHEY and CDR2 SMNVEV (reference sequence). CDR3 in DNA: TGTGCCAGCAGTTTAATGGGACTAGCGGGAGGCCCAGATACGCAGTATTTT. This codes for CASSLMGLAGGPDTQYF.

The chain recombines TRBV14 with TRBJ1-1; D gene ambiguous. Germline CDR1 SGHDN, CDR2 FVKESK. The V and J ends lost 2 bases and 5 bases respectively, with 9 bases between them. The CDR3 is 13 amino acids. CDR3 sequence reads: CASSQLPRTEAFF. As DNA, the CDR3 is TGTGCCAGCAGCCAATTACCCCGGACTGAAGCTTTCTTT.

The rearrangement uses TRBV10-2 and TRBJ2-7; 8 bases fit TRBD2. The trim removed 10 bases at V and 0 bases at J, leaving 5 bases unmatched. The CDR3 covers 13 residues. Germline V lookup: CDR1 WSHSY, CDR2 SAAADI. The CDR3 region is CATRGTSSYEQYF. DNA for the CDR3: TGCGCCACACGGGGGACTAGCTCCTACGAGCAGTACTTC.

The rearrangement joins TRBV4-1 to TRBJ2-2; D is ambiguous. Germline loops: CDR1 MGHRA, CDR2 YSYEKL. Trimming pared 2 bases from V and 6 bases from J, leaving 7 bases between. The CDR3 totals 13 residues. CDR3 region: CASSQLVPGELFF. Here the CDR3 DNA reads TGCGCCAGCAGCCAACTAGTCCCCGGGGAGCTGTTTTTT.

This chain connects TRBV1 to TRBJ2-1; TRBD2 is taken as the D call from the table, unchecked against the DNA. TRBV1 corresponds to a pseudogene. This CDR3 region has 16 residues. The CDR3 DNA sequence: TGCACCAGCAGCCAAGATCAGAGTCGGGTGTACAATGAGCAGTTCTTC. This sequence encodes CTSSQDQSRVYNEQFF.

The V and J genes are TRBV5-8 and TRBJ1-2; D not resolved. There are 15 residues in the CDR3. The germline V gene encodes CDR1 SGHTS and CDR2 YDEGEE. V lost 0 bases, J lost 2 bases, and 11 bases lay in between. The chain's CDR3 is CASSLAGIPNYGYTF. The CDR3 nucleotides read TGTGCCAGCAGCTTGGCGGGGATACCGAACTATGGCTACACCTTC. Using reference TRBV5-8 and TRBJ1-2 for the parts outside the CDR3, the full variable domain is EAGVTQSPTHLIKTRGQQATLRCSPISGHTSVYWYQQALGLGLQFLLWYDEGEERNRGNFPPRFSGRQFPNYSSELNVNALELEDSALYLCASSLAGIPNYGYTFGSGTRLTVV.

The J gene is TRBJ1-2, the V gene TRBV4-3, with D possibly matching TRBD1 (6 bases). CDR1 and CDR2 (germline): LGHNA, YSLEER. The ends were cut back, 0 bases at V and 4 bases at J, with 15 bases in the middle. The CDR3 is 16 amino acids. The CDR3 here is CASSQDLQGEVYGYTF. The CDR3 DNA follows: TGCGCCAGCAGCCAAGATTTACAGGGCGAAGTCTATGGCTACACCTTC.

This chain joins TRBV29-1 and TRBJ2-5; tentatively, D is TRBD2 (6 bases). Germline-derived CDR1 and CDR2 are SQVTM and ANQGSEA. Between the trimmed V and J ends, which lost 2 bases and 4 bases, there was a span of 14 bases. This CDR3 contains 14 residues. CDR3 loop: CSVERGIGGETQYF. The CDR3 region has the DNA TGCAGCGTTGAAAGAGGGATCGGGGGAGAGACCCAGTACTTC.

V is TRBV1 and J is TRBJ2-5; TRBD2, the D gene given by the table, was not confirmed from the DNA. TRBV1 is assigned pseudogene status. The CDR3 is 22 residues long. CDR3 protein: CTSSQDPVLLAGDGEWQETQYF. CDR3 nucleotides: TGCACCAGCAGCCAAGATCCCGTCTTACTAGCGGGAGATGGTGAGTGGCAAGAGACCCAGTACTTC.

This sequence joins TRBV27 and TRBJ1-2, with 9 positions matching TRBD1. V lost 2 bases, J lost 3 bases, and 4 bases stayed unmatched. In germline, CDR1 is MNHEY, CDR2 SMNVEV (reference sequence). CDR3 size: 15 residues. In DNA form, the CDR3 reads TGTGCCAGCAGTTTAATCCGGGACAGGGACTATGGCTACACCTTC. Encoded protein: CASSLIRDRDYGYTF.

The chain combines TRBV30 with TRBJ1-3; D not certain. CDR3 length: 17 amino acids. Germline V lookup: CDR1 GTSNPN, CDR2 SVGIG (reference sequence). V lost 1 base and J 4 bases, leaving 20 bases between the germline ends. The CDR3 sequence: CAWSATASTRAGNTIYF. CDR3 bases: TGTGCCTGGAGTGCCACGGCCTCGACGAGGGCAGGAAACACCATATATTTT. Filled out from reference TRBV30 and TRBJ1-3, the complete variable domain reads SQTIHQWPATLVQPVGSPLSLECTVEGTSNPNLYWYRQAAGRGLQLLFYSVGIGQISSEVPQNLSASRPQDRQFILSSKKLLLSDSGFYLCAWSATASTRAGNTIYFGEGSWLTVV.

The chain couples TRBV11-2 to TRBJ1-2; TRBD1 is a possible D gene (5 bases). Germline V gene data show CDR1 as SGHAT and CDR2 as FQNNGV. The CDR3 covers 14 residues. The ends were cut back, 1 base at V and 5 bases at J, with 11 bases in the middle. The CDR3 coding sequence is TGTGCCAGCAGCTTAGGGGGCTGGGGTTATGGCTACACCTTC. It is translated as CASSLGGWGYGYTF.

The chain carries TRBV6-5 and TRBJ2-1, with TRBD1 identical over 10 bases. V lost 5 bases and J lost 7; bases outside the gene matches: 8. The germline V gene encodes CDR1 MNHEY and CDR2 SVGAGI. There are 15 residues in the CDR3. CDR3 in DNA: TGTGCCAGCAGTCCTCGACAGGGGGCGCAGAATGAGCAGTTCTTC. Translating gives CASSPRQGAQNEQFF.

This clone is a singleton in its sample. The V gene is TRBV7-6, the J gene TRBJ1-2, with TRBD1 matching over 9 bases. With V trimmed by 5 bases and J by 1 base, 2 bases remained unmatched. The CDR3 extends over 14 amino acids. Per germline, CDR1 SGHVS and CDR2 FNYEAQ. The CDR3 here is CASSMGQGNYGYTF. For the CDR3, the DNA is TGTGCCAGCAGCATGGGACAGGGTAACTATGGCTACACCTTC.

The chain uses TRBV19 and TRBJ1-5; D is unclear. Germline CDR1 LNHDA, CDR2 SQIVND (reference sequence). CDR3 size: 15 residues. V lost 4 bases, J lost 0 bases, and 10 bases lay in between. The CDR3 DNA follows: TGTGCCAGTAGTACATCCCAGTATAGCAATCAGCCCCAGCATTTT. It translates to CASSTSQYSNQPQHF.

This clone was observed a handful of times. The CDR3 bases are TGTGCCAGCAGTCTACAGGGAAAGGACACTGAAGCTTTCTTT. Protein product: CASSLQGKDTEAFF. The genes are TRBV27 and TRBJ1-1; possible D gene TRBD1, 6 bases. The germline V gene has CDR1 MNHEY and CDR2 SMNVEV (reference sequence). CDR3 length: 14 amino acids. V was shortened by 5 bases and J by 3 bases, with 13 bases between the two germline ends.

The chain employs TRBV6-6 and TRBJ2-7, with TRBD1 matching 8 bases. The CDR3 runs 12 residues. J gave up 6 bases and V 6 bases, and 4 bases lay outside the gene matches. The germline CDR1 and CDR2 sequences are MNHNY and SVGAGI (reference sequence). CDR3 sequence: CASRGTGSEQYF. The CDR3 DNA is TGTGCCAGCAGGGGGACAGGCTCCGAGCAGTACTTC.

This clone was seen a handful of times. The rearrangement uses TRBV6-5 and TRBJ2-2, with 10 positions matching TRBD1. V lost 4 bases to trimming and J lost 5 bases; unmatched junction nucleotides: 4. From germline, CDR1 is MNHEY and CDR2 SVGAGI. The CDR3 sequence is 15 residues long. This CDR3 reads CASSLTGGGTGELFF. The CDR3 region has the DNA TGTGCCAGCAGTTTGACAGGGGGCGGAACCGGGGAGCTGTTTTTT.

The chain links TRBV28 to TRBJ1-2; D is perhaps TRBD1 (6 bases). The ends were cut back, 2 bases at V and 6 bases at J, with 16 bases in the middle. The germline V gene encodes CDR1 MDHEN and CDR2 SYDVKM. The CDR3 is 15 residues long. The CDR3 DNA reads TGTGCCAGCAGTTTAGGAGGGGGGGCGCATAATGGCTACACCTTC. The encoded protein is CASSLGGGAHNGYTF.

The chain links TRBV6-5 to TRBJ1-1; 8 bases line up with TRBD1. V was pared by 4 bases and J by 3 bases, with 4 bases of the junction left unmatched. The CDR3 is 14 amino acids. CDR1 and CDR2 (germline): MNHEY, SVGAGI. CDR3 sequence (DNA): TGTGCCAGCAGTTCGCAGGGGGCGGACACTGAAGCTTTCTTT. Encoded protein: CASSSQGADTEAFF.

This clone appeared a single time. The rearrangement links TRBV11-1 to TRBJ2-7, with 7 bases identical to TRBD1. Germline trimming cut 1 base from V and 7 bases from J; bases unmatched to any gene: 4. This CDR3 comprises 13 residues. CDR1 and CDR2 (germline): SGHAT, FQDESV (reference sequence). CDR3 sequence: CASSLVTGREQYV. CDR3 nucleotide sequence: TGTGCCAGCAGCTTAGTGACAGGGCGGGAGCAGTACGTC.